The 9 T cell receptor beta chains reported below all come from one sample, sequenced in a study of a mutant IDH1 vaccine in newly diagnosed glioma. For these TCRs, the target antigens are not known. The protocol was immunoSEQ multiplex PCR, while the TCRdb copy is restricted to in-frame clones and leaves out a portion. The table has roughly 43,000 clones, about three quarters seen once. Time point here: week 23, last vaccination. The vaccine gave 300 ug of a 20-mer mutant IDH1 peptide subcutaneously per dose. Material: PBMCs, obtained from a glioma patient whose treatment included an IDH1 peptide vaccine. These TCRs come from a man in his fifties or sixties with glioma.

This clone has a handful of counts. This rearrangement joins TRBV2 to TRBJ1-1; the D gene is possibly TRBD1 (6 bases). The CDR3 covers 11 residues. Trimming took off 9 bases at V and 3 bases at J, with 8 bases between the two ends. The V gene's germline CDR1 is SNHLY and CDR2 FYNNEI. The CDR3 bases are TGTGCCAGTCACAGGGACACTGAAGCTTTCTTT. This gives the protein CASHRDTEAFF.

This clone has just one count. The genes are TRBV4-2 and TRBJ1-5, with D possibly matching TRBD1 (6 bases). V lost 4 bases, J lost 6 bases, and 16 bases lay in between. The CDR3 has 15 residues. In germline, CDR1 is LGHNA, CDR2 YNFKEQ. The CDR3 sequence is CASSPATQGSQPQHF. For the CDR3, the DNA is TGTGCCAGCAGCCCCGCCACACAGGGCAGTCAGCCCCAGCATTTT.

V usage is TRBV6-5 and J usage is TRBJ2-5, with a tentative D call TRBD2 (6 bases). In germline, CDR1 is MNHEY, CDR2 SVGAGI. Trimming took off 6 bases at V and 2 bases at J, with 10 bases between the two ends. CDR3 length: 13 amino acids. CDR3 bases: TGTGCCAGCAGGCCCGGGGGACAAGAGACCCAGTACTTC. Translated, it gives CASRPGGQETQYF.

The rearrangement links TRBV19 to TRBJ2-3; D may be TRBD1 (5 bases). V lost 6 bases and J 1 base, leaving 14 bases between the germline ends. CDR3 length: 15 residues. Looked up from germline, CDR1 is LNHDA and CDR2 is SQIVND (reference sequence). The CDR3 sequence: CASSISGIGTDTQYF. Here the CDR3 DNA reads TGTGCCAGTAGCATTTCAGGGATAGGCACAGATACGCAGTATTTT. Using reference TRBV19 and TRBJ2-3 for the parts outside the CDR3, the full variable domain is DGGITQSPKYLFRKEGQNVTLSCEQNLNHDAMYWYRQDPGQGLRLIYYSQIVNDFQKGDIAEGYSVSREKKESFPLTVTSAQKNPTAFYLCASSISGIGTDTQYFGPGTRLTVL.

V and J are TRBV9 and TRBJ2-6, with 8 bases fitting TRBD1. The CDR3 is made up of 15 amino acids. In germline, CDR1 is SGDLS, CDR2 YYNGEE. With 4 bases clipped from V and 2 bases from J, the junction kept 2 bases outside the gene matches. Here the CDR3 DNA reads TGTGCCAGCAGCATGACAGGGGCTGGGGCCAACGTCCTGACTTTC. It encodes CASSMTGAGANVLTF.

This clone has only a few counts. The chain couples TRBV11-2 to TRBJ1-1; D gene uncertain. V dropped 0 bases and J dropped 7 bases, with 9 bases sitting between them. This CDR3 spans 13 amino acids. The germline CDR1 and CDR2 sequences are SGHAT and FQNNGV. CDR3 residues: CASSLERNFEAFF. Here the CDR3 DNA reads TGTGCCAGCAGCTTAGAAAGGAACTTTGAAGCTTTCTTT.

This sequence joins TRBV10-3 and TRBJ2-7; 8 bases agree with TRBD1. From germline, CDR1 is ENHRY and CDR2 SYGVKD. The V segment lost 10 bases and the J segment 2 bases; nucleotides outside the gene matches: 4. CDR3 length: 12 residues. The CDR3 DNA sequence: TGTGCCAGCCGGACAGGGACCTACGAGCAGTACTTC. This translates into CASRTGTYEQYF.

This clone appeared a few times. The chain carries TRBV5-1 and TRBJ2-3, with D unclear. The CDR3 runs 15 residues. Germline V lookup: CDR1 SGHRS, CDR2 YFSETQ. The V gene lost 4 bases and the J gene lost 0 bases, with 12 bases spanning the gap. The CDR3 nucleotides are TGCGCCAGCAGCGCAAGACTTTTTAGCACAGATACGCAGTATTTT. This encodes CASSARLFSTDTQYF.

This CDR3 is CAWTGLSGAYNEQFF. Written as DNA, the CDR3 is TGTGCCTGGACCGGGCTTAGCGGAGCCTACAATGAGCAGTTCTTC. The chain employs TRBV30 and TRBJ2-1; TRBD2 might be the D (6 bases). Trimming left V 4 bases short and J 2 bases short, with 15 bases between. CDR3 length: 15 residues. The V gene's germline CDR1 is GTSNPN and CDR2 SVGIG (reference sequence). The full variable domain, completed using reference TRBV30 and TRBJ2-1, is SQTIHQWPATLVQPVGSPLSLECTVEGTSNPNLYWYRQAAGRGLQLLFYSVGIGQISSEVPQNLSASRPQDRQFILSSKKLLLSDSGFYLCAWTGLSGAYNEQFFGPGTRLTVL.